The rows below give T cell receptor beta chains drawn from one sample of a study of shared clonotypes between healthy human individuals. Profiled with immunoSEQ multiplex PCR; TCRdb holds only in-frame clones, not every one. The data hold about 2.2 million clones, with 85% to 95% observed a single time. Material for sequencing was naive CD8+ T cells from PBMCs. These receptor sequences come from a man between 18 and 29 years old in good health. Some clones in this sample may be carry-over from other donors' samples. CDR3s include the opening cysteine and the closing phenylalanine or tryptophan. D genes are given only for firm matches. Clone size is given for some rows only: seen once, a few or many times, or a class if the clone is expanded.

size: -
J: TRBJ1-2
V: TRBV19
D: -
CDR3: CASSIQDNYGYTF
DNA: TGTGCCAGTAGTATACAAGATAACTATGGCTACACCTTC

size: -
J: TRBJ1-1
V: TRBV7-2
D: -
CDR3: CASSWGGGMNTEAFF
DNA: TGTGCCAGCAGCTGGGGCGGAGGGATGAACACTGAAGCTTTCTTT

size: -
J: TRBJ1-1
V: TRBV29-1
D: TRBD1
CDR3: CSVATADRDVEAFF
DNA: TGCAGCGTTGCGACCGCGGACAGGGATGTTGAAGCTTTCTTT

size: -
J: TRBJ2-3
V: TRBV4-1
D: -
CDR3: CASSQDPRAGDTQYF
DNA: TGCGCCAGCAGCCAAGATCCCCGGGCGGGAGATACGCAGTATTTT

size: few
J: TRBJ1-1
V: TRBV19
D: -
CDR3: CASSIGRGNTEAFF
DNA: TGTGCCAGTAGTATAGGCAGGGGGAACACTGAAGCTTTCTTT

size: once
J: TRBJ1-2
V: TRBV11-2
D: -
CDR3: CASSLRMRGDYGYTF
DNA: TGTGCCAGCAGCTTAAGGATGCGGGGTGACTATGGCTACACCTTC

size: -
J: TRBJ2-7
V: TRBV5-8
D: -
CDR3: CASSLLAGDPLAEYF
DNA: TGTGCCAGCAGCTTGTTGGCAGGCGACCCTCTCGCGGAGTACTTC

size: -
J: TRBJ2-7
V: TRBV6-5
D: -
CDR3: CASSYSAGLTSYEQYF
DNA: TGTGCCAGCAGTTACTCTGCCGGGTTGACCTCCTACGAGCAGTACTTC

size: -
J: TRBJ2-7
V: TRBV9
D: TRBD1
CDR3: CASSPTFTTGNYEQYF
DNA: TGTGCCAGCAGCCCAACTTTTACGACAGGGAACTACGAGCAGTACTTC

size: once
J: TRBJ1-1
V: TRBV5-8
D: -
CDR3: CASTSHDTEAFF
DNA: TGTGCCAGCACCTCGCATGACACTGAAGCTTTCTTT

size: -
J: TRBJ1-1
V: TRBV15
D: -
CDR3: CATSRDKGNTEAFF
DNA: TGTGCCACCAGCAGAGATAAGGGGAACACTGAAGCTTTCTTT

size: -
J: TRBJ1-5
V: TRBV21-1
D: -
CDR3: CASSGWEGVPYSNQPQHF
DNA: TGTGCCAGCAGTGGATGGGAGGGAGTGCCTTATAGCAATCAGCCCCAGCATTTT

size: once
J: TRBJ1-2
V: TRBV5-5
D: -
CDR3: CASSYADHGYTF
DNA: TGTGCCAGCAGCTACGCCGACCATGGCTACACCTTC

size: -
J: TRBJ2-7
V: TRBV28
D: -
CDR3: CASSDSPLSYEQYF
DNA: TGTGCCAGCTCGGACAGCCCTCTCTCCTACGAGCAGTACTTC

size: -
J: TRBJ2-7
V: TRBV5-5
D: TRBD1
CDR3: CASSTGTGGYEQYF
DNA: TGTGCCAGCAGCACCGGGACAGGGGGCTACGAGCAGTACTTC

size: few
J: TRBJ1-1
V: TRBV19
D: -
CDR3: CASSMTPGAGEAFF
DNA: TGTGCCAGTAGTATGACGCCTGGGGCCGGTGAAGCTTTCTTT

size: -
J: TRBJ2-2
V: TRBV10-3
D: -
CDR3: CAIGGQGSGELFF
DNA: TGTGCCATCGGAGGGCAGGGGTCCGGGGAGCTGTTTTTT

size: -
J: TRBJ2-3
V: TRBV9
D: TRBD2
CDR3: CASSQEASGSPDTQYF
DNA: TGTGCCAGCAGCCAAGAGGCTAGCGGGAGCCCAGATACGCAGTATTTT

size: -
J: TRBJ2-7
V: TRBV2
D: -
CDR3: CASSVMALSYEQYF
DNA: TGTGCCAGCAGTGTAATGGCCCTGTCTTACGAGCAGTACTTC

size: -
J: TRBJ2-7
V: TRBV12-1
D: -
CDR3: CASSLAGVVGYEQYF
DNA: TGTGCCAGCAGCCTAGCGGGAGTAGTGGGATACGAGCAGTACTTC

size: -
J: TRBJ1-1
V: TRBV28
D: TRBD1
CDR3: CASSLRAGGTEAFF
DNA: TGTGCCAGCAGTTTACGCGCAGGGGGAACTGAAGCTTTCTTT

size: few
J: TRBJ1-5
V: TRBV7-9
D: -
CDR3: CASSLGVNQPQHF
DNA: TGTGCCAGCAGCTTAGGGGTTAATCAGCCCCAGCATTTT

size: -
J: TRBJ2-6
V: TRBV7-9
D: -
CDR3: CASSPVGAQPGANVLTF
DNA: TGTGCCAGCAGTCCAGTAGGGGCCCAGCCTGGGGCCAACGTCCTGACTTTC

size: -
J: TRBJ2-5
V: TRBV28
D: -
CDR3: CASSPSPTSGETQYF
DNA: TGTGCCAGCAGTCCCTCTCCTACGTCGGGAGAGACCCAGTACTTC

size: -
J: TRBJ1-2
V: TRBV7-8
D: -
CDR3: CASSLFNDGYTF
DNA: TGTGCCAGCAGCTTATTCAACGATGGCTACACCTTC

size: -
J: TRBJ1-2
V: TRBV19
D: -
CDR3: CASSIRQAGAIYGYTF
DNA: TGTGCCAGTAGTATCAGACAGGCCGGGGCCATATATGGCTACACCTTC

size: -
J: TRBJ2-3
V: TRBV7-9
D: TRBD2
CDR3: CASSSPKSGVSTDTQYF
DNA: TGTGCCAGCAGCTCGCCGAAGAGCGGGGTTAGCACAGATACGCAGTATTTT

size: once
J: TRBJ2-5
V: TRBV6-4
D: TRBD1
CDR3: CASSDSSGTGAWWETQYF
DNA: TGTGCCAGCAGTGACTCCTCCGGGACAGGGGCTTGGTGGGAGACCCAGTACTTC

size: once
J: TRBJ2-4
V: TRBV5-4
D: -
CDR3: CASSPDRSKHGIQYF
DNA: TGTGCCAGCAGCCCCGATCGATCCAAGCATGGCATTCAGTACTTC

size: -
J: TRBJ2-4
V: TRBV29-1
D: TRBD2
CDR3: CSVVGGSGQNIQYF
DNA: TGCAGCGTTGTAGGCGGGAGTGGGCAAAACATTCAGTACTTC

size: once
J: TRBJ2-1
V: TRBV29-1
D: TRBD2
CDR3: CSVGKSGRATDEQFF
DNA: TGCAGCGTTGGGAAAAGCGGGAGGGCCACAGATGAGCAGTTCTTC

size: once
J: TRBJ2-1
V: TRBV11-2
D: -
CDR3: CASSSPVYEQFF
DNA: TGTGCCAGCAGCTCCCCCGTCTATGAGCAGTTCTTC

size: -
J: TRBJ1-5
V: TRBV6-1
D: -
CDR3: CASSERGWGQPQHF
DNA: TGTGCCAGCAGTGAACGGGGGTGGGGGCAGCCCCAGCATTTT

size: -
J: TRBJ2-5
V: TRBV7-9
D: -
CDR3: CASRLQETQYF
DNA: TGTGCCAGCAGACTACAAGAGACCCAGTACTTC

size: -
J: TRBJ2-7
V: TRBV5-6
D: -
CDR3: CASSFKSGPNEQYF
DNA: TGTGCCAGCAGCTTTAAGTCAGGGCCAAACGAGCAGTACTTC

size: -
J: TRBJ2-2
V: TRBV28
D: -
CDR3: CASSLVTGLRDGELFF
DNA: TGTGCCAGCAGTTTGGTCACAGGGCTTAGGGACGGGGAGCTGTTTTTT